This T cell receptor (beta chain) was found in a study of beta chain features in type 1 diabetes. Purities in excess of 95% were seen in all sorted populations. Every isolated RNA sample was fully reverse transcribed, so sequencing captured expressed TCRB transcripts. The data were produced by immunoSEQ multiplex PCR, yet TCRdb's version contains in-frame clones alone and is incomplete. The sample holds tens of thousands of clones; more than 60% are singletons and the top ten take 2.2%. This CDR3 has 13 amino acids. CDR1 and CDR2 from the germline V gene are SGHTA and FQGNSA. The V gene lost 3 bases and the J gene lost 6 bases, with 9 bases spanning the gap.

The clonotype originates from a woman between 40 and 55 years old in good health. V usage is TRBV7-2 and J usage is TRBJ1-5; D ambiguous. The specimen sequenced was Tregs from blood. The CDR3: CASSLPSGQPQHF. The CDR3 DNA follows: TGTGCCAGCAGCTTGCCGTCCGGTCAGCCCCAGCATTTT.